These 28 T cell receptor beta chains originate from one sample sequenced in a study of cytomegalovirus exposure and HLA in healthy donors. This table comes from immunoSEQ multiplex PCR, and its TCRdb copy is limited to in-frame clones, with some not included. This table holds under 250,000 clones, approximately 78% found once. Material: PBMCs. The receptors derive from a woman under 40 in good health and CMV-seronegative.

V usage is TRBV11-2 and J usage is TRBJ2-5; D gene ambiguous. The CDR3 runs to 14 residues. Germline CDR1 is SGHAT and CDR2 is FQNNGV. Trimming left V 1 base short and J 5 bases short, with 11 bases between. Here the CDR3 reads CASSLVGSWETQYF. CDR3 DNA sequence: TGTGCCAGCAGCTTAGTTGGTAGCTGGGAGACCCAGTACTTC.

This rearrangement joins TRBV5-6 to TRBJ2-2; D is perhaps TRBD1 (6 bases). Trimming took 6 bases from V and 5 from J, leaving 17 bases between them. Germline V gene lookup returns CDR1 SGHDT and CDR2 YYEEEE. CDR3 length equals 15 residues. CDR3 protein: CASTLTGPGTGELFF. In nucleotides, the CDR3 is TGTGCCAGCACCCTGACAGGCCCGGGGACCGGGGAGCTGTTTTTT.

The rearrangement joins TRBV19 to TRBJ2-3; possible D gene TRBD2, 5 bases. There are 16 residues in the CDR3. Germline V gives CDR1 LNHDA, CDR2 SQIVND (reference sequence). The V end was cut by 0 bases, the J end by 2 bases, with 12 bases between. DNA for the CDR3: TGTGCCAGTAGTATAGATCTAGCCTATTACACAGATACGCAGTATTTT. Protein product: CASSIDLAYYTDTQYF.

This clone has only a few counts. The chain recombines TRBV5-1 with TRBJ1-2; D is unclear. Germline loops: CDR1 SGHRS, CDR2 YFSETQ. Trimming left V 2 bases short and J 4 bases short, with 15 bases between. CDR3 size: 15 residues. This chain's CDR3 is CASSFSTPTGYGYTF. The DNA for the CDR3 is TGCGCCAGCAGCTTTTCGACTCCGACGGGCTATGGCTACACCTTC.

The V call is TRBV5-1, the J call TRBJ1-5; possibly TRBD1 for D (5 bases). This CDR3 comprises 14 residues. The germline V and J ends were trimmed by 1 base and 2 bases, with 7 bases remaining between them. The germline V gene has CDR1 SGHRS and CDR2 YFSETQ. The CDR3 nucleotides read TGCGCCAGCAGCTTGCGGGGGTGCAATCAGCCCCAGCATTTT. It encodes CASSLRGCNQPQHF.

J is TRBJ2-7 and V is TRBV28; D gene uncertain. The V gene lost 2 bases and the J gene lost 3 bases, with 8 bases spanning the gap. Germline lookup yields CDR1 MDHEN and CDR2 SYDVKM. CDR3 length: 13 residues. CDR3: CASSLQQSYEQYF. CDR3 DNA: TGTGCCAGCAGTTTACAACAGAGCTACGAGCAGTACTTC.

CDR3 sequence reads: CAWSVLRRGGYYEQYF. CDR3 bases: TGTGCCTGGAGTGTACTGCGTCGCGGGGGGTATTACGAGCAGTACTTC. The chain uses TRBV30 and TRBJ2-7; 8 positions agree with TRBD2. Germline assignment: CDR1 GTSNPN and CDR2 SVGIG (reference sequence). CDR3 length equals 16 residues. Trimming at V came to 0 bases and at J to 4 bases, leaving 11 bases not matched to a gene.

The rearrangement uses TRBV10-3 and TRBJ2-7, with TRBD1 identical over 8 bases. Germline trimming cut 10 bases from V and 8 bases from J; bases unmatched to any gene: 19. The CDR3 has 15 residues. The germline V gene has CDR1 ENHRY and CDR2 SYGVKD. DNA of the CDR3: TGTGCCACCACGGACAGGGAATATCAACGTTTTCAGCAGTACTTC. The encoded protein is CATTDREYQRFQQYF.

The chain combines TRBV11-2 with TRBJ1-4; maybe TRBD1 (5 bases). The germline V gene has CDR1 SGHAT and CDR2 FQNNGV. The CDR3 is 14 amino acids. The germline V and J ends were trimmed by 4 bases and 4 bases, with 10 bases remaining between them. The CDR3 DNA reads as TGTGCCAGCAGCTACTTTCAGGGTAATGAAAAACTGTTTTTT. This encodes CASSYFQGNEKLFF.

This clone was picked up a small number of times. CDR3: CASSLGQLHSGNTIYF. In DNA, the CDR3 is TGTGCCAGCAGCCTAGGACAGTTACACTCTGGAAACACCATATATTTT. The chain recombines TRBV11-2 with TRBJ1-3; possibly TRBD1 for D (6 bases). The V gene lost 5 bases and the J gene lost 0 bases, with 14 bases spanning the gap. The CDR3 runs 16 residues. CDR1 is SGHAT, CDR2 FQNNGV, per germline.

The CDR3, as DNA: TGCGCCAGCAGCTTCGAGGGCACAGATACGCAGTATTTT. This translates into CASSFEGTDTQYF. The V call is TRBV4-1, the J call TRBJ2-3; D is unclear. V was clipped by 5 bases and J by 1 base, with 7 bases between them. Per germline, CDR1 MGHRA and CDR2 YSYEKL. The CDR3 contains 13 residues.

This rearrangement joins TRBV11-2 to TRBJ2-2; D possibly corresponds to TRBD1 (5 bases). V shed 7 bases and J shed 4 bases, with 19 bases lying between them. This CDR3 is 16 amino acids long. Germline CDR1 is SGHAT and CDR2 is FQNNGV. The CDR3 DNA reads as TGTGCCAGCATCAAACCCGGGCAGGGTCCCACCGGGGAGCTGTTTTTT. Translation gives CASIKPGQGPTGELFF.

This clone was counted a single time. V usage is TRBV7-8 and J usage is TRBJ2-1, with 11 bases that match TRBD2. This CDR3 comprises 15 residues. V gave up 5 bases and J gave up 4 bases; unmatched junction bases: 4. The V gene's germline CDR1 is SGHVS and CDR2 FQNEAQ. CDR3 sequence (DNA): TGTGCCAGCAGCCGGGGACTAGCGGCTTACAATGAGCAGTTCTTC. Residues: CASSRGLAAYNEQFF.

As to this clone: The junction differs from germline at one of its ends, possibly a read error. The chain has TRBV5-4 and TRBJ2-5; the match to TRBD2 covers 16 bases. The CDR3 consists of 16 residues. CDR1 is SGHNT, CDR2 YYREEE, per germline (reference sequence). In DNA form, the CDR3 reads TGTGCCAGCACCTTGGGACTAGCGGGGGGGCAAGAGACCCAGTACTTC. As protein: CASTLGLAGGQETQYF.

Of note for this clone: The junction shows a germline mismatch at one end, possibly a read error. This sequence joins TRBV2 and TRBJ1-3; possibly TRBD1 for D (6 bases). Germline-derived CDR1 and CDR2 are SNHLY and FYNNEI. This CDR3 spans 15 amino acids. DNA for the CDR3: TGTGCCAGCAGAGAAGAACAGGGTTCTGGAAACACCATATATTTT. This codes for CASREEQGSGNTIYF.

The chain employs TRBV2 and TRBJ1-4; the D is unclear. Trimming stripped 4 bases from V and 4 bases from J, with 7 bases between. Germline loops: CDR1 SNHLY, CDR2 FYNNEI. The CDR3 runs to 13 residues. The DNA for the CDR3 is TGTGCCAGCAGTGTGCGTAATAATGAAAAACTGTTTTTT. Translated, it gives CASSVRNNEKLFF. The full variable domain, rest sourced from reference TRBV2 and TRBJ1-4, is EPEVTQTPSHQVTQMGQEVILRCVPISNHLYFYWYRQILGQKVEFLVSFYNNEISEKSEIFDDQFSVERPDGSNFTLKIRSTKLEDSAMYFCASSVRNNEKLFFGSGTQLSVL.

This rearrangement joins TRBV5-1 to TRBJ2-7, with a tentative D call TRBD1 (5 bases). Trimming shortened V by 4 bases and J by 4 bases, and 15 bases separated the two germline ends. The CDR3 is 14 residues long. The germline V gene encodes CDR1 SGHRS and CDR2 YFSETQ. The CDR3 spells CASSGVQGGYEQYF. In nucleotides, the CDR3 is TGCGCCAGCAGCGGAGTCCAGGGCGGTTACGAGCAGTACTTC.

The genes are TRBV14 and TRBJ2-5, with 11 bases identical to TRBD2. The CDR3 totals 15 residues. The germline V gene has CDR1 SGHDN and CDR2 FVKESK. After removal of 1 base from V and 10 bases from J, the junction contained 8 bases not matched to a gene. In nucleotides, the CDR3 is TGTGCCAGCAGCCAAGTAGCGGGGGGGCCTGGAATCCAGTACTTC. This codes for CASSQVAGGPGIQYF.

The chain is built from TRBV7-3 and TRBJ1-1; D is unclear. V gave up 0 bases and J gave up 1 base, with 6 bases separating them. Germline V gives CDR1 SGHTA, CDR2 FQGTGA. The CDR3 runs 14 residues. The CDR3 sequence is CASSLTTRNTEAFF. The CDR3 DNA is TGTGCCAGCAGCTTAACTACAAGGAACACTGAAGCTTTCTTT.

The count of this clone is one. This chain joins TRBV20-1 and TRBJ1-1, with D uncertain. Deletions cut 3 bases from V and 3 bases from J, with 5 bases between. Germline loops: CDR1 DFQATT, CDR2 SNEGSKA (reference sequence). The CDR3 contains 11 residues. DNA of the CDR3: TGCAGTGCTAGGCCAGACACTGAAGCTTTCTTT. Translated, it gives CSARPDTEAFF.

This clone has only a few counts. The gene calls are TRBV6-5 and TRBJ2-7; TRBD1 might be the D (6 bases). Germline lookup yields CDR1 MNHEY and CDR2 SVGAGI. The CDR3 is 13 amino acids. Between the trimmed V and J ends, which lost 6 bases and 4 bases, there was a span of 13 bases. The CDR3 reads CASRQGQIYEQYF. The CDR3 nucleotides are TGTGCCAGCAGACAGGGTCAGATTTACGAGCAGTACTTC.

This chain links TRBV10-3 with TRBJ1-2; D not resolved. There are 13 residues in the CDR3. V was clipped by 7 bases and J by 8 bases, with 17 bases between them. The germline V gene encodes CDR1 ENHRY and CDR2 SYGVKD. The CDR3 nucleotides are TGTGCCATCACCCCGACCGGATCGGGGGGCTACACCTTC. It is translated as CAITPTGSGGYTF.

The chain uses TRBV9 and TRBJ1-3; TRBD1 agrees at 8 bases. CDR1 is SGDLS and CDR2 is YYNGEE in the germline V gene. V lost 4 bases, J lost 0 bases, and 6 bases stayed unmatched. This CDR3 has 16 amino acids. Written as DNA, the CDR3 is TGTGCCAGCAGCCCCCGGACAGGGAACTCTGGAAACACCATATATTTT. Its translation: CASSPRTGNSGNTIYF.

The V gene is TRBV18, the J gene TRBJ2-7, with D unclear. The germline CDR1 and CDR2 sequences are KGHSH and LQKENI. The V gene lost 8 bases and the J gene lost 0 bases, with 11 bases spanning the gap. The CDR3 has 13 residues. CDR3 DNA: TGTGCCAGCACGACGGAGCTCTCCTACGAGCAGTACTTC. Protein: CASTTELSYEQYF.

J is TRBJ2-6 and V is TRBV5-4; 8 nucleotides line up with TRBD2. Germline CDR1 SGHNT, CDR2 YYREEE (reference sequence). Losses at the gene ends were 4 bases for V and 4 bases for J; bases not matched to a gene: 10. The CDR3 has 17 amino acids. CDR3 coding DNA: TGTGCCAGCAGCCCCCGAGCGGGGGCGGGGGGGGCCAACGTCCTGACTTTC. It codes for CASSPRAGAGGANVLTF.

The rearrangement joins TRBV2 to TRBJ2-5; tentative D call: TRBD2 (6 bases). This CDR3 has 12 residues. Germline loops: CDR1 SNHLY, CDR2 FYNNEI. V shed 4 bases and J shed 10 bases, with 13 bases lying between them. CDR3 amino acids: CASSGLGGGQYF. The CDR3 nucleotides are TGTGCCAGCAGTGGGCTGGGGGGTGGCCAGTACTTC.

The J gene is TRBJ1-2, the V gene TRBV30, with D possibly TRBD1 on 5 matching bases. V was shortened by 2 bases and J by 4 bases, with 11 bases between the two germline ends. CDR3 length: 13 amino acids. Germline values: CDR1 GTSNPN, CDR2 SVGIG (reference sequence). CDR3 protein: CAWSPDSSYGYTF. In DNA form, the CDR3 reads TGTGCCTGGAGTCCCGACAGTTCCTATGGCTACACCTTC.

CDR3 DNA sequence: TGTGCCAGCAGTAGGGGACTAGCGAGGGACGGGGAGCTGTTTTTT. This codes for CASSRGLARDGELFF. This chain joins TRBV6-5 and TRBJ2-2; 10 nucleotides agree with TRBD2. The V gene's germline CDR1 is MNHEY and CDR2 SVGAGI. With V trimmed by 5 bases and J by 7 bases, 7 bases remained unmatched. This CDR3 region has 15 residues.